These 32 T cell receptor beta chains originate from one sample sequenced in a study of glioma-infiltrating T cells. The iRepertoire nested amplicon-rescue multiplex PCR amplified TCR alpha and beta CDR3s from RNA. TCRdb reprocessed the multiplex PCR reads with MiXCR, giving one entry per CDR3 protein. The table lists around 44,000 distinct CDR3 sequences, approximately 20% of them singletons. Sequences were obtained from glioma tissue, nonneoplastic brain tissue, or PBMCs (not recorded which). The receptors were sampled from a human donor with low-grade glioma or glioblastoma, undergoing nonglioma brain surgery, or in good health (not recorded which).

This clonotype was detected a few times. The chain links TRBV5-1 to TRBJ1-3; a weak D match, TRBD1 (5 bases). Deletions cut 3 bases from V and 0 bases from J, with 19 bases between. This CDR3 spans 18 amino acids. Per germline, CDR1 SGHRS and CDR2 YFSETQ. CDR3 coding DNA: TGCGCCAGCAGCTCAGGGCCGACAGTCCAACTCTCTGGAAACACCATATATTTT. It yields the protein CASSSGPTVQLSGNTIYF.

The CDR3 bases are TGTGCCAGCAGTCGGACAGGAGGGGGATCCGAGCAGTTCTTC. Residues: CASSRTGGGSEQFF. The genes are TRBV6-5 and TRBJ2-1, with D possibly matching TRBD1 (7 bases). The CDR3 has 14 residues. Per germline, CDR1 MNHEY and CDR2 SVGAGI. Trimming cost V 5 bases and J 10 bases, with 18 bases left between them.

This clonotype was seen repeatedly, ten times or more. The rearrangement uses TRBV20-1 and TRBJ1-5, with D hard to call. The germline V and J ends were trimmed by 2 bases and 1 base, with 15 bases remaining between them. This CDR3 comprises 16 residues. The germline V gene encodes CDR1 DFQATT and CDR2 SNEGSKA (reference sequence). The CDR3, as DNA: TGCAGTGCTAGACGGATGGGGTCCCTGAGCAATCAGCCCCAGCATTTT. This encodes CSARRMGSLSNQPQHF.

CDR3 protein: CASGVWGTGTGNTIYF. For the CDR3, the DNA is TGTGCCAGCGGCGTATGGGGGACAGGGACTGGAAACACCATATATTTT. The chain combines TRBV27 with TRBJ1-3, with 9 nucleotides matching TRBD1. Losses at the gene ends were 8 bases for V and 2 bases for J; bases not matched to a gene: 10. Germline assignment: CDR1 MNHEY and CDR2 SMNVEV (reference sequence). The CDR3 covers 16 residues.

As for this clonotype: A much larger clone sits a single nucleotide away, making a read error possible. The J gene is TRBJ2-7, the V gene TRBV3-1, with D unresolved. V was trimmed by 4 bases and J by 6 bases, leaving 10 bases between them. Germline V gene sequence: CDR1 LGHDT, CDR2 YNNKEL (reference sequence). The CDR3 runs 12 residues. CDR3 region: CASSPGRCEQYF. The CDR3 DNA sequence: TGTGCCAGCAGCCCCGGACGTTGCGAGCAGTACTTC.

This clonotype has at least ten counts. DNA of the CDR3: TGTGCCAGCAGCCAAGATCTTGCCGGGAATGAGCAGTTCTTC. It translates to CASSQDLAGNEQFF. The chain recombines TRBV14 with TRBJ2-1; D is unresolved. Germline CDR1 SGHDN, CDR2 FVKESK. This CDR3 has 14 residues. The V gene lost 0 bases and the J gene lost 7 bases, with 10 bases spanning the gap. The variable domain in full, with the rest retrieved from reference TRBV14 and TRBJ2-1, is EAGVTQFPSHSVIEKGQTVTLRCDPISGHDNLYWYRRVMGKEIKFLLHFVKESKQDESGMPNNRFLAERTGGTYSTLKVQPAELEDSGVYFCASSQDLAGNEQFFGPGTRLTVL.

The V call is TRBV5-1, the J call TRBJ2-5; TRBD1 matches 10 bases. CDR3 length equals 14 residues. The germline CDR1 and CDR2 sequences are SGHRS and YFSETQ. The junction had 2 bases not matched to a gene; V was cut back by 4 bases and J by 2 bases. The CDR3 is CASSRQGAQETQYF. CDR3 sequence (DNA): TGCGCCAGCAGCCGACAGGGGGCGCAAGAGACCCAGTACTTC.

Remarks on this clonotype: This may stem from a read error, because a much larger clone lies one nucleotide away. The chain employs TRBV7-2 and TRBJ2-1, with 8 nucleotides matching TRBD1. The CDR3 runs 16 residues. CDR1 is SGHTA and CDR2 is FQGNSA in the germline V gene. This CDR3 is CASSTRTGTSYNQQFF. In nucleotides, the CDR3 is TGTGCCAGCAGCACACGGACAGGGACATCCTACAATCAGCAGTTCTTC. Full variable domain (outside the CDR3, taken from reference TRBV7-2 and TRBJ2-1): GAGVSQSPSNKVTEKGKDVELRCDPISGHTALYWYRQSLGQGLEFLIYFQGNSAPDKSGLPSDRFSAERTGGSVSTLTIQRTQQEDSAVYLCASSTRTGTSYNQQFFGPGTRLTVL.

This clonotype was picked up many times. V usage is TRBV7-9 and J usage is TRBJ2-1; TRBD1 aligns across 9 bases. The junction had 7 bases not matched to a gene; V was cut back by 3 bases and J by 7 bases. Germline-derived CDR1 and CDR2 are SEHNR and FQNEAQ (reference sequence). CDR3 length: 15 residues. In DNA form, the CDR3 reads TGTGCCAGCAGCTTGGGACAGGGAGGTTGGAATGAGCAGTTCTTC. Its protein is CASSLGQGGWNEQFF.

This clonotype appeared a few times. The chain is built from TRBV2 and TRBJ2-5, with unresolved D. The CDR3 length is 14 residues. CDR1 is SNHLY and CDR2 is FYNNEI in the germline V gene. V was clipped by 4 bases and J by 1 base, with 10 bases between them. The CDR3 spells CASSAGSLQETQYF. CDR3 nucleotides: TGTGCCAGCAGTGCGGGCAGCCTCCAAGAGACCCAGTACTTC. Drawing the rest from reference TRBV2 and TRBJ2-5, the complete variable domain is EPEVTQTPSHQVTQMGQEVILRCVPISNHLYFYWYRQILGQKVEFLVSFYNNEISEKSEIFDDQFSVERPDGSNFTLKIRSTKLEDSAMYFCASSAGSLQETQYFGPGTRLLVL.

In its sample, this clonotype was seen many times. This CDR3 reads CASSAPEGRVTATDTQYF. The CDR3 coding sequence is TGTGCCAGCAGCGCGCCGGAGGGCCGGGTCACTGCCACAGATACGCAGTATTTT. This rearrangement joins TRBV11-1 to TRBJ2-3; D is possibly TRBD2 (6 bases). Germline loops: CDR1 SGHAT, CDR2 FQDESV (reference sequence). V lost 5 bases and J 2 bases, leaving 23 bases between the germline ends. CDR3 size: 18 residues.

This clonotype came up a few times. This rearrangement joins TRBV7-9 to TRBJ2-1; D gene ambiguous. The CDR3 runs to 13 residues. The ends were cut back, 9 bases at V and 0 bases at J, with 9 bases in the middle. CDR1 is SEHNR, CDR2 FQNEAQ, per germline (reference sequence). CDR3 coding DNA: TGTGCCAGTCAGGCTAGCTCCTACAATGAGCAGTTCTTC. It is translated as CASQASSYNEQFF.

Comment on this clonotype: One junction end does not reproduce the germline sequence, and a read error may be involved. This chain uses TRBV5-4 with TRBJ2-1; TRBD2 matches 8 bases. This CDR3 is 19 amino acids long. Germline loops: CDR1 SGHNT, CDR2 YYREEE (reference sequence). Written as DNA, the CDR3 is TGTACCAGCAGCCCGGGCTCAGCGGGGGTCGACCCCTCCTACAATGATCAGTTCTTC. This encodes CTSSPGSAGVDPSYNDQFF.

With regard to this clonotype: One base away lies a much larger clone, so this may be a sequencing read error. The rearrangement uses TRBV2 and TRBJ2-7; the D gene is possibly TRBD1 (8 bases). This CDR3 contains 15 residues. CDR1 and CDR2 (germline): SNHLY, FYNNEI. Trimming left V 2 bases short and J 4 bases short, with 15 bases between. This chain's CDR3 is CASSERQGRGYEQYF. The CDR3, as DNA: TGTGCCAGCAGTGAAAGACAGGGGAGGGGATACGAGCAGTACTTC.

This clonotype has a count of ten or more. The chain is built from TRBV5-4 and TRBJ1-6; no definite D call. Germline CDR1 is SGHNT and CDR2 is YYREEE (reference sequence). The CDR3 length is 13 residues. The germline V and J ends were trimmed by 0 bases and 7 bases, with 5 bases remaining between them. In DNA, the CDR3 is TGTGCCAGCAGCTTGGACCTGAATTCACCCCTCCACTTT. Protein product: CASSLDLNSPLHF. Drawing the rest from reference TRBV5-4 and TRBJ1-6, the complete variable domain is ETGVTQSPTHLIKTRGQQVTLRCSSQSGHNTVSWYQQALGQGPQFIFQYYREEENGRGNFPPRFSGLQFPNYSSELNVNALELDDSALYLCASSLDLNSPLHFGNGTRLTVT.

This clonotype was picked up many times. The gene calls are TRBV4-2 and TRBJ1-1; D is unclear. The germline V gene encodes CDR1 LGHNA and CDR2 YNFKEQ. V gave up 0 bases and J gave up 5 bases, with 10 bases separating them. The CDR3 has 14 amino acids. CDR3 amino acids: CASSQDGGKTEAFF. The CDR3 region has the DNA TGTGCCAGCAGCCAAGATGGCGGTAAGACTGAAGCTTTCTTT.

Many counts were recorded for this clonotype. The gene calls are TRBV7-9 and TRBJ1-1; 10 nucleotides agree with TRBD1. The CDR3 totals 15 residues. Germline CDR1 reads SEHNR; CDR2 reads FQNEAQ (reference sequence). With V trimmed by 2 bases and J by 1 base, 1 base remained unmatched. The CDR3 reads CASSLWTGGNTEAFF. The CDR3 DNA follows: TGTGCCAGCAGCTTATGGACAGGGGGGAACACTGAAGCTTTCTTT.

This rearrangement joins TRBV27 to TRBJ2-7; D may be TRBD2 (6 bases). Germline-derived CDR1 and CDR2 are MNHEY and SMNVEV (reference sequence). The CDR3 totals 12 residues. With 8 bases removed from V and 2 bases from J, the gap between germline ends came to 10 bases. CDR3 region: CASRDFTYEQYF. The CDR3 bases are TGTGCCAGCCGGGACTTCACCTACGAGCAGTACTTC.

This clonotype came up many times. This rearrangement joins TRBV28 to TRBJ2-7, with D unresolved. The CDR3 is 12 residues long. Germline V gives CDR1 MDHEN, CDR2 SYDVKM. Trimming cost V 6 bases and J 0 bases, with 6 bases left between them. CDR3: CASSGDSYEQYF. Written as DNA, the CDR3 is TGTGCCAGCAGCGGCGACTCCTACGAGCAGTACTTC.

This clonotype was detected many times. CDR3 protein: CASRPTGGYEQYF. Here the CDR3 DNA reads TGTGCCAGCAGACCGACAGGGGGCTACGAGCAGTACTTC. This chain links TRBV12-3 or TRBV12-4 with TRBJ2-7; TRBD1 matches 9 bases. There are 13 residues in the CDR3. V dropped 6 bases and J dropped 3; count of bases not matched to a gene: 3.

At least ten counts were recorded for this clonotype. The chain links TRBV7-9 to TRBJ2-3, with 7 bases aligning to TRBD2. Germline V gene lookup returns CDR1 SEHNR and CDR2 FQNEAQ (reference sequence). The CDR3 sequence is 16 residues long. After removal of 5 bases from V and 1 base from J, the junction contained 9 bases not matched to a gene. The DNA of the CDR3 is TGTGCCAGCAGCCATTCGACGGGGGGACGCACAGATACGCAGTATTTT. Protein product: CASSHSTGGRTDTQYF.

This clonotype is categorized as medium-sized. The chain combines TRBV7-6 with TRBJ2-3, with D hard to call. V dropped 1 base and J dropped 1 base, with 3 bases sitting between them. The V gene's germline CDR1 is SGHVS and CDR2 FNYEAQ. This CDR3 contains 13 residues. CDR3 sequence: CASSLVGTDTQYF. The CDR3 DNA reads TGTGCCAGCAGCTTAGTAGGCACAGATACGCAGTATTTT.

This clonotype appeared many times. The V call is TRBV28, the J call TRBJ1-3, with D unclear. The CDR3 runs 15 residues. Germline CDR1 and CDR2: MDHEN and SYDVKM. V was pared by 6 bases and J by 0 bases, with 12 bases between. CDR3 sequence reads: CASRTRRFSGNTIYF. CDR3 nucleotide sequence: TGTGCCAGCAGAACCAGACGGTTCTCTGGAAACACCATATATTTT.

This clonotype was picked up many times. CDR3 sequence reads: CASSSPGGNDADTQYF. The CDR3 DNA reads TGTGCCAGCAGTTCGCCGGGGGGAAATGACGCAGATACGCAGTATTTT. The V call is TRBV28, the J call TRBJ2-3; 7 bases are shared with TRBD2. This CDR3 spans 16 amino acids. Germline CDR1 and CDR2: MDHEN and SYDVKM. With 4 bases clipped from V and 4 bases from J, the junction kept 11 bases outside the gene matches.

Note on this clonotype: A single base separates this from a much larger clone, so it may be a read error. The chain recombines TRBV7-3 with TRBJ2-1; the D gene is possibly TRBD2 (5 bases). Germline V gives CDR1 SGHTA, CDR2 FQGTGA. This CDR3 is 14 amino acids long. The V gene lost 5 bases and the J gene lost 8 bases, with 16 bases spanning the gap. In DNA form, the CDR3 reads TGTGCCAGCAGCGTTGGGGTAGCGTGGGATGAGCAGTTCTTC. This gives the protein CASSVGVAWDEQFF.

A few counts support this clonotype. The chain is built from TRBV11-2 and TRBJ2-7; 8 positions agree with TRBD1. V lost 1 base to trimming and J lost 5 bases; unmatched junction nucleotides: 7. CDR1 and CDR2 from the germline V gene are SGHAT and FQNNGV. This CDR3 contains 15 residues. CDR3 in DNA: TGTGCCAGCAGCTTAGCCGGGGCAGGGGGCGACGAGCAGTACTTC. Translated, it gives CASSLAGAGGDEQYF.

This clonotype was picked up many times. V gene TRBV7-6 combines with J gene TRBJ2-7; D perhaps matches TRBD2 (5 bases). This CDR3 is 16 amino acids long. CDR1 and CDR2 (germline): SGHVS, FNYEAQ. V was pared by 2 bases and J by 6 bases, with 20 bases between. The chain's CDR3 is CASSLLSAPTEGEQYF. The CDR3 region has the DNA TGTGCCAGCAGCTTATTAAGCGCCCCCACCGAGGGCGAGCAGTACTTC.

Relative to its sample, this clonotype is medium-sized. The chain carries TRBV28 and TRBJ1-1; D possibly corresponds to TRBD1 (6 bases). CDR3 length equals 15 residues. Germline CDR1 and CDR2: MDHEN and SYDVKM. Trimming shortened V by 2 bases and J by 6 bases, and 16 bases separated the two germline ends. The CDR3 DNA reads as TGTGCCAGCAGTTTACCGGGGCAGGGGATGTCTGAAGCTTTCTTT. Translation gives CASSLPGQGMSEAFF.

This clonotype appeared many times. The chain carries TRBV5-1 and TRBJ1-1; D perhaps matches TRBD1 (5 bases). V was shortened by 0 bases and J by 3 bases, with 12 bases between the two germline ends. Germline V gene data show CDR1 as SGHRS and CDR2 as YFSETQ. This CDR3 has 15 amino acids. The CDR3 loop is CASSLGGGSDTEAFF. The CDR3 nucleotides are TGCGCCAGCAGCTTGGGCGGGGGAAGTGACACTGAAGCTTTCTTT.

With regard to this clonotype: A much larger clone lies a single base off, so this may be a read error. This chain connects TRBV12-3 or TRBV12-4 to TRBJ2-2; no reliable D call. This CDR3 comprises 14 residues. Trimming removed 6 bases from V and 1 base from J, with 9 bases in between. CDR3 DNA: TGTGCCAGCAGACCGGTGGTGAACACCGGGGAGCTGTTTTTT. Protein sequence: CASRPVVNTGELFF.

This clonotype was counted many times. The rearrangement joins TRBV24-1 to TRBJ2-7; no firm D call. The V end lost 3 bases, the J end lost 7 bases, and 6 bases lay between the germline ends. CDR3 length: 11 residues. CDR1 is KGHDR and CDR2 is SFDVKD in the germline V gene. DNA of the CDR3: TGTGCCACCAGTGATATCGGAGAGCAGTACTTC. Translated: CATSDIGEQYF.

The chain is built from TRBV12-3 or TRBV12-4 and TRBJ2-5; no definite D call. V was pared by 6 bases and J by 1 base, with 12 bases between. This CDR3 has 14 residues. CDR3 sequence reads: CASSLRLGQETQYF. The CDR3, as DNA: TGTGCCAGCAGCCTCCGACTGGGCCAAGAGACCCAGTACTTC.